Described below is a single T cell receptor (beta chain) sequence and its context. Which antigen it targets is not known. No base qualities exist here, and no much larger clone lies one base off it. This record comes from a study of post-analysis software for immune sequencing data (dated by TCRdb to the mid-2010s). With respect to the entire study: Relapsing-remitting, secondary progressive and progressive-relapsing multiple sclerosis were recorded as disease courses, and subtype annotation was lacking for some patients. Patient repertoires were compared against around 10 previously published healthy control repertoires from donors aged about 6 to 26 years. A subset of samples was prepared in parallel using single-end sample barcoding, then pooled and co-amplified after Illumina adapter ligation.

Library preparation was by PCR. The run used an Illumina HiSeq 2500. Unique molecular identifiers were incorporated into TCR beta cDNA libraries to reduce PCR and sequencing biases. Every 1 to 10 million input T cells yielded 500,000 or so cDNA molecules, meaning each molecule approximated one T cell. The patient libraries were prepared and sequenced with the same protocol used for the earlier healthy control dataset. Samples belonging to the same batch were prepared together, multiplexed and sequenced on a shared HiSeq lane. For the original study's pipeline: Raw barcoded reads were processed with MIGEC, and single-read molecular identifier groups were discarded before consensus assembly and CDR3 extraction. Clonotype tables were post-analysed with VDJtools, normalizing diversity by down-sampling all datasets to the smallest sample size. In repertoire overlap clustering, CDR3 amino acid sequences, but not nucleotide sequences, were matched to correct batch-related cross-sample contamination. TCRdb reprocessed the public reads (quality trimming at Q25 with fastp, clone calling with MiXCR) and kept in-frame beta chains. Duplicate CDR3 protein sequences are folded into a single record with the most common DNA and genes. TCRdb's processing, not the study's, gives the V and J calls here. The sample has about 540,000 distinct CDR3 sequences on record, roughly 34% of them singletons. The ten largest account for approximately 6% of the sample.

To demonstrate the VDJtools post-analysis software, the study profiled TCR beta repertoires from the peripheral blood of 13 young patients with multiple sclerosis. The patients with multiple sclerosis were children and adolescents between roughly 6 and 17 years of age. Study-wide conclusions, independent of this receptor: Compared with controls, multiple sclerosis patients had significantly lower normalized Chao1 diversity, a finding suggesting substantial peripheral T-cell clonal expansion. Strong co-clustering of samples prepared in the same batch was shown by direct clustering with F measure, prompting a batch-effect correction. The multiple sclerosis patient group was slightly younger than the control group.

The sequence was obtained from a girl aged 2-17 years with multiple sclerosis. Source material: blood.

The nucleotide sequence is given as TGTGCCAGCAGCCCCAGGACGACCCTTGAAGCTTTCTTT. The translation is CASSPRTTLEAFF. This receptor chain uses TRBV7-9 and TRBJ1-1; the D gene remains uncertain. CDR1 and CDR2 (SEHNR, FQNEAQ) derive from the germline V gene (reference sequence). V lost 5 bases and J lost 7 bases; the stretch between them is 14 bases long. CDR3 length: 13 amino acids, cysteine to phenylalanine. Only the CDR3 portion is preserved as DNA: 39 bases, with reading frame beginning at the first base.